This TCR beta chain was captured in a study of shared clonotypes between healthy human individuals. With 5 bases clipped from V and 4 bases from J, the junction kept 4 bases outside the gene matches. The CDR3 is made up of 13 amino acids. Germline lookup yields CDR1 MDHEN and CDR2 SYDVKM. Investigators spread the genomic DNA of each subset evenly over several immunoSEQ plates. Measured with immunoSEQ multiplex PCR; TCRdb has only the in-frame clones, and not every one. The sample includes 850,000 to 1,100,000 clones, roughly 80% of them seen just once. This chain connects TRBV28 to TRBJ2-7; 8 positions agree with TRBD2. Sequencing input: memory CD4+ T cells from PBMCs. Noted subset: CD45RA-negative fraction. The source of this sequence is a man aged 18-30 years in good health. Some clones in this sample may be carry-over from other donors' samples. The CDR3 loop reads CASSTIAGYEQYF. The CDR3 DNA reads TGTGCCAGCAGTACCATAGCGGGATACGAGCAGTACTTC.